The 5 T cell receptor beta chains in this list originate from one sample, sequenced in a study of shared clonotypes between healthy human individuals. The protocol was immunoSEQ multiplex PCR, while the TCRdb copy is restricted to in-frame clones and leaves out a portion. The sample has millions of clones; 85% to 95% are singletons. The specimen was naive CD4+ T cells sorted from blood. The subset here: CD45RA+ positively selected. These receptors all stem from a man aged 18 to 29 in good health.

This clone was picked up one time. Other DNA sequences in the sample encode the same CDR3. The chain joins TRBV10-3 to TRBJ1-6; the match to TRBD1 covers 7 bases. The V gene's germline CDR1 is ENHRY and CDR2 SYGVKD. This CDR3 region has 14 residues. After removal of 2 bases from V and 9 bases from J, the junction contained 4 bases not matched to a gene. The CDR3 DNA sequence: TGTGCCATCAGTGAGGACAGGGCAGGTTCACCCCTCCACTTT. Its translation: CAISEDRAGSPLHF.

This chain joins TRBV2 and TRBJ2-1; 8 nucleotides agree with TRBD2. J was trimmed by 4 bases and V by 0 bases; bases with no gene match: 2. The CDR3 runs to 15 residues. The V gene's germline CDR1 is SNHLY and CDR2 FYNNEI. CDR3 sequence reads: CASSEATSVYNEQFF. For the CDR3, the DNA is TGTGCCAGCAGTGAAGCGACTAGCGTATACAATGAGCAGTTCTTC.

This clone was observed a single time. The chain couples TRBV7-9 to TRBJ1-2; TRBD1 is a possible D gene (5 bases). CDR1 and CDR2 (germline): SEHNR, FQNEAQ (reference sequence). The length of the CDR3 is 16 residues. The V end lost 4 bases, the J end lost 2 bases, and 17 bases lay between the germline ends. CDR3: CASSSGTLLLNYGYTF. Written as DNA, the CDR3 is TGTGCCAGCAGCTCCGGGACCCTACTTTTAAACTATGGCTACACCTTC.

The rearrangement joins TRBV11-2 to TRBJ1-6, with D tentatively TRBD1 (6 bases). This CDR3 is built from 16 residues. V shed 5 bases and J shed 3 bases, with 14 bases lying between them. Per the germline V gene, CDR1 is SGHAT and CDR2 is FQNNGV. CDR3 in amino acids: CASSQGHSSYNSPLHF. CDR3 coding DNA: TGTGCCAGCAGCCAGGGACATTCTAGCTATAATTCACCCCTCCACTTT.

This clone was seen once. The chain carries TRBV6-6 and TRBJ1-3; 8 bases line up with TRBD1. In germline, CDR1 is MNHNY, CDR2 SVGAGI (reference sequence). The CDR3 totals 14 residues. With 3 bases clipped from V and 4 bases from J, the junction kept 2 bases outside the gene matches. The CDR3 reads CASSYGQGGNTIYF. In nucleotides, the CDR3 is TGTGCCAGCAGTTATGGACAGGGCGGAAACACCATATATTTT.